Listed below are T cell receptor beta chains from one sample, sequenced in a study of blood T cell repertoires in COVID-19. The protocol was immunoSEQ multiplex PCR, while the TCRdb copy is restricted to in-frame clones and leaves out a portion. The top ten clones hold 2% to 2.5% of a sample with about 230,000 clones, more than 65% of them seen once. Sequencing used peripheral blood. Source of these receptors: a man in his forties or fifties who had recovered from COVID-19. The CDR3 runs from the conserved cysteine through the conserved F or W. A D gene is named only where the DNA matches it firmly.

len: 13
j_gene: TRBJ1-5
v_gene: TRBV2
d_gene: .
CDR3aa: CASSVPRDQPQHF

len: 14
j_gene: TRBJ2-1
v_gene: TRBV6-2/TRBV6-3
d_gene: TRBD2
CDR3aa: CASSLLAGVDEQFF

len: 17
j_gene: TRBJ2-7
v_gene: TRBV7-2
d_gene: TRBD2
CDR3aa: CASSSRLAGFLSYEQYF

len: 15
j_gene: TRBJ1-2
v_gene: TRBV4-3
d_gene: .
CDR3aa: CASSQETTGIYGYTF

len: 15
j_gene: TRBJ2-2
v_gene: TRBV6-5
d_gene: .
CDR3aa: CASLSGHPNTGELFF

len: 13
j_gene: TRBJ1-5
v_gene: TRBV6-2/TRBV6-3
d_gene: .
CDR3aa: CASSWGRAQPQHF

len: 20
j_gene: TRBJ2-2
v_gene: TRBV7-9
d_gene: TRBD1
CDR3aa: CASTVNQVQARGQDTGELFF

len: 14
j_gene: TRBJ1-1
v_gene: TRBV30
d_gene: .
CDR3aa: CAWDRQELNTEAFF

len: 16
j_gene: TRBJ1-5
v_gene: TRBV24-1
d_gene: .
CDR3aa: CATPPRVDSDNQPQHF

len: 14
j_gene: TRBJ1-2
v_gene: TRBV30
d_gene: TRBD1
CDR3aa: CAWKEQGFLYGYTF

len: 16
j_gene: TRBJ2-5
v_gene: TRBV19
d_gene: TRBD1
CDR3aa: CASSSPTGGQRETQYF

len: 16
j_gene: TRBJ2-2
v_gene: TRBV5-1
d_gene: .
CDR3aa: CASSLGVTANTGELFF

len: 13
j_gene: TRBJ1-1
v_gene: TRBV9
d_gene: .
CDR3aa: CASSVEYWTEAFF

len: 16
j_gene: TRBJ2-1
v_gene: TRBV9
d_gene: TRBD2
CDR3aa: CASSVARRGGYNEQFF

len: 14
j_gene: TRBJ2-5
v_gene: TRBV7-2
d_gene: .
CDR3aa: CASSLVGQGGTQYF

len: 15
j_gene: TRBJ2-6
v_gene: TRBV5-1
d_gene: .
CDR3aa: CASRGGYSGANVLTF

len: 19
j_gene: TRBJ2-2
v_gene: TRBV10-2
d_gene: TRBD2
CDR3aa: CASSESPGLAGGRTGELFF

len: 15
j_gene: TRBJ1-5
v_gene: TRBV27
d_gene: TRBD1
CDR3aa: CASSPLGTGNQPQHF

len: 12
j_gene: TRBJ2-7
v_gene: TRBV12-3/TRBV12-4
d_gene: .
CDR3aa: CASSQGGTGQYF

len: 15
j_gene: TRBJ1-3
v_gene: TRBV21-1
d_gene: .
CDR3aa: CASSKVGGPGNTIYF

len: 15
j_gene: TRBJ2-3
v_gene: TRBV5-6
d_gene: TRBD2
CDR3aa: CASSLVLGGGDTQYF

len: 16
j_gene: TRBJ2-2
v_gene: TRBV4-1
d_gene: TRBD1
CDR3aa: CASSQVDRTNTGELFF

len: 13
j_gene: TRBJ2-5
v_gene: TRBV7-2
d_gene: TRBD1
CDR3aa: CASSTGGQETQYF

len: 18
j_gene: TRBJ2-7
v_gene: TRBV11-2
d_gene: TRBD2
CDR3aa: CASSLDPTSGRGSYEQYF

len: 13
j_gene: TRBJ2-1
v_gene: TRBV5-4
d_gene: .
CDR3aa: CASSRTYYNEQFF

len: 15
j_gene: TRBJ2-5
v_gene: TRBV7-2
d_gene: TRBD2
CDR3aa: CASSPWGAGGETQYF

len: 14
j_gene: TRBJ1-2
v_gene: TRBV15
d_gene: TRBD1
CDR3aa: CATSAGQGNYGYTF

len: 14
j_gene: TRBJ2-1
v_gene: TRBV3-1/TRBV3-2
d_gene: TRBD2
CDR3aa: CASSPRLAGGEQFF

len: 15
j_gene: TRBJ1-6
v_gene: TRBV9
d_gene: TRBD1
CDR3aa: CASSEGTGAGSPLHF

len: 17
j_gene: TRBJ1-2
v_gene: TRBV3-1/TRBV3-2
d_gene: TRBD1
CDR3aa: CASSARQGAVWNYGYTF

len: 12
j_gene: TRBJ1-4
v_gene: TRBV2
d_gene: TRBD1
CDR3aa: CASRDRVEKLFF

len: 14
j_gene: TRBJ1-5
v_gene: TRBV29-1
d_gene: .
CDR3aa: CSVGPGGGGQPQHF

len: 14
j_gene: TRBJ2-7
v_gene: TRBV19
d_gene: .
CDR3aa: CASSTRDRSYEQYF

len: 13
j_gene: TRBJ1-2
v_gene: TRBV4-1
d_gene: .
CDR3aa: CASSQDNQYGYTF

len: 14
j_gene: TRBJ1-1
v_gene: TRBV5-8
d_gene: .
CDR3aa: CASSLGQMNTEAFF

len: 16
j_gene: TRBJ2-2
v_gene: TRBV5-6
d_gene: .
CDR3aa: CASSDTGRGNTGELFF

len: 13
j_gene: TRBJ2-1
v_gene: TRBV7-2
d_gene: .
CDR3aa: CASSLGTPLEQFF

len: 14
j_gene: TRBJ1-4
v_gene: TRBV5-1
d_gene: TRBD1
CDR3aa: CASSLQGFGEKLFF

len: 13
j_gene: TRBJ2-5
v_gene: TRBV5-4
d_gene: .
CDR3aa: CASSGDWAGTQYF

len: 14
j_gene: TRBJ2-1
v_gene: TRBV7-8
d_gene: .
CDR3aa: CASSLRLGINEQFF

len: 13
j_gene: TRBJ1-1
v_gene: TRBV29-1
d_gene: .
CDR3aa: CSVVGRMNTEAFF

len: 13
j_gene: TRBJ2-1
v_gene: TRBV12-3/TRBV12-4
d_gene: TRBD2
CDR3aa: CASRASGGVEQFF

len: 16
j_gene: TRBJ2-1
v_gene: TRBV2
d_gene: TRBD2
CDR3aa: CASRVGTSGTRGEQFF

len: 15
j_gene: TRBJ2-2
v_gene: TRBV15
d_gene: TRBD1
CDR3aa: CATSGAGGSAGELFF

len: 15
j_gene: TRBJ2-3
v_gene: TRBV6-2/TRBV6-3
d_gene: TRBD2
CDR3aa: CASSFSGGHTDTQYF

len: 12
j_gene: TRBJ1-4
v_gene: TRBV6-5
d_gene: .
CDR3aa: CASRGLSEKLFF

len: 16
j_gene: TRBJ2-7
v_gene: TRBV9
d_gene: TRBD2
CDR3aa: CASSPRASGSSYEQYF

len: 13
j_gene: TRBJ1-6
v_gene: TRBV6-5
d_gene: TRBD1
CDR3aa: CASSTDRGSPLHF